The entry that follows covers one TCR beta chain sequence. This table comes from immunoSEQ multiplex PCR, and its TCRdb copy is limited to in-frame clones, with some not included. The sample has about 100,000 clones; more than 90% are singletons. This entry is derived from a study of technical replicates of blood from a handful of donors. J lost 8 bases, V lost 0 bases, and 6 bases had no gene match. This CDR3 spans 14 amino acids. Germline CDR1 is WNHNN and CDR2 is SYGVQD (reference sequence). Material for sequencing was T cells isolated from PBMCs. The genes are TRBV10-1 and TRBJ1-2, with 7 bases fitting TRBD1. This clonotype was sampled from a human donor in good health. CDR3 coding DNA: TGCGCCAGCAGTGAGTCCAGGGGGGCTGACGGCTACACCTTC. Its protein is CASSESRGADGYTF.